This paragraph covers one TCR beta chain sequence. Noted treatment: over 15 received Ad26.COV2.S at low or high dose, single or two shots; a few received placebo; per-sample allocation not given. Samples came from day 63 after the first vaccine or placebo injection. Some clones are missing from TCRdb's copy, which holds only in-frame ones; the method was immunoSEQ multiplex PCR. The sample has about 680,000 clones; roughly nine tenths are singletons. The germline V gene has CDR1 MNHEY and CDR2 SVGAGI. V lost 7 bases and J lost 4, with 10 bases in between. The CDR3 is 12 residues long. These data belong to a study of Ad26.COV2.S vaccination and SARS-CoV-2 variants.

The chain is built from TRBV6-5 and TRBJ1-2; weak D call: TRBD1 (5 bases). The TCR originated in a person aged 18-60 years who received the Ad26.COV2.S COVID-19 vaccine or a placebo. Sample: peripheral blood, taken in a trial of Ad26.COV2.S vaccine versus placebo. CDR3 DNA sequence: TGTGCCAGCAAGGGGAGGGGCTATGGCTACACCTTC. It specifies CASKGRGYGYTF.